The 11 T cell receptor beta chains below come from one sample, sequenced in a study of cytomegalovirus exposure and HLA in healthy donors. With 60 Vbeta and 13 Jbeta primers, the PCR was carried out. Here immunoSEQ multiplex PCR was the method, and the copy in TCRdb shows in-frame clones only, minus some. This table holds 150,000 to 200,000 clones, 60% to 85% found once. The sample comprised PBMCs. These receptors were collected from a woman in her 40s in good health and CMV-seronegative.

The J gene is TRBJ2-1, the V gene TRBV7-9; D is perhaps TRBD2 (5 bases). The CDR3 covers 12 residues. Trimming stripped 4 bases from V and 9 bases from J, with 10 bases between. CDR1 and CDR2 (germline): SEHNR, FQNEAQ (reference sequence). The DNA of the CDR3 is TGTGCCAGCAGCTCGTGGGCGGGTGAGCAGTTCTTC. This encodes CASSSWAGEQFF.

The rearrangement joins TRBV4-3 to TRBJ2-3; 9 bases fit TRBD1. The CDR3 spans 16 residues. Trimming took 6 bases from V and 1 from J; bases not matched to a gene: 8. The germline V gene has CDR1 LGHNA and CDR2 YSLEER. As DNA, the CDR3 is TGCGCCAGCAGTCCGGACAGGGGATATGGCACAGATACGCAGTATTTT. This sequence encodes CASSPDRGYGTDTQYF.

The chain employs TRBV15 and TRBJ2-3; unclear D gene. This CDR3 spans 15 amino acids. CDR1 and CDR2 from the germline V gene are LNHNV and YYDKDF (reference sequence). The V end was cut by 7 bases, the J end by 0 bases, with 14 bases between. The CDR3: CATNSKSLSTDTQYF. CDR3 DNA: TGTGCCACCAACTCAAAAAGCCTTAGCACAGATACGCAGTATTTT.

The CDR3 bases are TGCGCCAGCAGCTTTGTAGGGCCTGGGGGCAATGAAAAACTGTTTTTT. It codes for CASSFVGPGGNEKLFF. The chain couples TRBV5-1 to TRBJ1-4; possible D gene TRBD1, 6 bases. CDR1 is SGHRS, CDR2 YFSETQ, per germline. The CDR3 runs to 16 residues. The V end was cut by 2 bases, the J end by 5 bases, with 16 bases between. Combining the CDR3 with reference TRBV5-1 and TRBJ1-4 gives the whole variable domain KAGVTQTPRYLIKTRGQQVTLSCSPISGHRSVSWYQQTPGQGLQFLFEYFSETQRNKGNFPGRFSGRQFSNSRSEMNVSTLELGDSALYLCASSFVGPGGNEKLFFGSGTQLSVL.

The gene calls are TRBV30 and TRBJ1-1; unclear D gene. V lost 5 bases to trimming and J lost 3 bases, with 10 bases between them. This CDR3 contains 12 residues. From germline, CDR1 is GTSNPN and CDR2 SVGIG (reference sequence). CDR3 sequence reads: CAWDNGDTEAFF. The CDR3, as DNA: TGTGCCTGGGATAACGGGGACACTGAAGCTTTCTTT. The whole variable domain, filled in from reference TRBV30 and TRBJ1-1, reads SQTIHQWPATLVQPVGSPLSLECTVEGTSNPNLYWYRQAAGRGLQLLFYSVGIGQISSEVPQNLSASRPQDRQFILSSKKLLLSDSGFYLCAWDNGDTEAFFGQGTRLTVV.

This CDR3 reads CASSWTSGNYNEQFF. CDR3 sequence (DNA): TGCGCCAGCAGCTGGACTAGCGGAAACTACAATGAGCAGTTCTTC. The gene calls are TRBV5-1 and TRBJ2-1, with 10 bases identical to TRBD2. The CDR3 is made up of 15 amino acids. V was pared by 3 bases and J by 3 bases, with 3 bases of the junction left unmatched. In germline, CDR1 is SGHRS, CDR2 YFSETQ.

This chain joins TRBV10-1 and TRBJ1-4; D is perhaps TRBD1 (5 bases). Trimming removed 6 bases at V and 10 bases at J, with 18 bases between. Per the germline V gene, CDR1 is WNHNN and CDR2 is SYGVQD (reference sequence). The CDR3 has 14 residues. The CDR3 DNA reads as TGCGCCAGCAGCTCCCGACCTCTCGGGGGAAAACTGTTTTTT. Its translation is CASSSRPLGGKLFF.

The V and J genes are TRBV18 and TRBJ2-1; 12 bases are shared with TRBD2. The CDR3 is made up of 14 amino acids. Per the germline V gene, CDR1 is KGHSH and CDR2 is LQKENI. Trimming at V came to 2 bases and at J to 15 bases, leaving 8 bases not matched to a gene. The CDR3 sequence: CASSPGASGRGLFF. In nucleotides, the CDR3 is TGTGCCAGCTCACCAGGGGCTAGCGGGAGGGGACTGTTCTTC.

The chain combines TRBV28 with TRBJ1-1; D remains unclear. Trimming removed 9 bases from V and 8 bases from J, with 13 bases in between. Germline lookup yields CDR1 MDHEN and CDR2 SYDVKM. This CDR3 contains 11 residues. CDR3: CASGASLEAFF. CDR3 coding DNA: TGTGCCAGTGGAGCTTCCCTAGAAGCTTTCTTT.

This clone came up once. The V and J genes are TRBV7-2 and TRBJ1-3; 10 bases match TRBD1. The V and J ends lost 5 bases and 1 base, in that order; junction bases with no gene match: 8. CDR3 length equals 17 residues. Germline loops: CDR1 SGHTA, CDR2 FQGNSA. The CDR3 DNA sequence: TGTGCCAGCAGCCCCCAGGGACAGGGGAGATCTGGAAACACCATATATTTT. Its translation: CASSPQGQGRSGNTIYF.

The chain links TRBV29-1 to TRBJ1-2; 7 nucleotides align to TRBD1. V was clipped by 4 bases and J by 8 bases; unmatched bases: 7. The CDR3 runs to 12 residues. Germline-derived CDR1 and CDR2 are SQVTM and ANQGSEA. The CDR3: CSVGEGAWGYTF. DNA of the CDR3: TGCAGCGTTGGAGAGGGGGCGTGGGGCTACACCTTC.